The T cell receptor beta chain under discussion was sequenced for a study of CD8+CD57+ T cells in acquired aplastic anemia. Genomic DNA, the template, was used for profiling of the TCR beta VDJ and CDR3. TCRdb ran MiXCR on the reads and lists one entry per CDR3 protein. This sample has about 200,000 distinct CDR3 sequences, with about half found just once. Sequencing was done on patients that had shown CD8+CD57+ cell expansion by flow cytometry. Blood came from patients not yet given any therapy. In its sample, this clonotype was seen many times. Germline CDR1 ENHRY, CDR2 SYGVKD. Trimming stripped 2 bases from V and 2 bases from J, with 13 bases between. The CDR3 loop spans 17 amino acids.

The receptor's source is a human donor with aplastic anemia. The sequenced material came from sorted CD4+, CD8+, or CD8+CD57+ T cells (not recorded which) from PBMCs. The chain has TRBV10-3 and TRBJ1-6; D may be TRBD1 (6 bases). CDR3 nucleotide sequence: TGTGCCATCAGTGAGAAGACACAGGGTACCTATAATTCACCCCTCCACTTT. It specifies CAISEKTQGTYNSPLHF.